This TCR beta chain appears in the sequencing data of a study of cytomegalovirus exposure and HLA in healthy donors. Every donor was a healthy person donating bone marrow. With 60 Vbeta and 13 Jbeta primers, the PCR was carried out. The protocol was immunoSEQ multiplex PCR, while the TCRdb copy is restricted to in-frame clones and leaves out a portion. In the table there are fewer than 150,000 clones, roughly 78% of which are singletons. The sample was PBMCs. The clonotype comes from a man aged 35-49 years in good health and CMV-seropositive.

CDR3 residues: CAWRGTGTYEQYF. The CDR3 coding sequence is TGTGCCTGGAGAGGGACAGGTACCTACGAGCAGTACTTC. The J gene is TRBJ2-7, the V gene TRBV30, with 8 bases fitting TRBD1. The ends lost 3 bases at V and 2 bases at J; junction bases unmatched: 3. CDR1 and CDR2 from the germline V gene are GTSNPN and SVGIG (reference sequence). The CDR3 sequence is 13 residues long.